Given below is one T cell receptor beta chain in context. The antigen is not known. The data were taken from a study of cytomegalovirus exposure and HLA in healthy donors. The CDR3 has 16 residues. The study ran its PCR with 60 Vbeta and 13 Jbeta primers. Profiling relied on immunoSEQ multiplex PCR, and the TCRdb table lists in-frame clones only, not all of them. The table shows 140,000 to 150,000 clones, with 75% to 80% occurring only once. Broader study findings: Specificity of a few CMV-associated chains for CMV antigens was verified in vitro.

Sequenced sample: PBMCs. The clonotype was recovered from a male donor in good health and CMV-seronegative. The V call is TRBV21-1, the J call TRBJ2-1; the table's TRBD2 call for D was not verified on the DNA. TRBV21-1 is shown as a pseudogene. This chain's CDR3 is CASSTRTSGTYNEQFF. The CDR3, as DNA: TGTGCCAGCAGCACCCGGACTAGCGGGACCTACAATGAGCAGTTCTTC.